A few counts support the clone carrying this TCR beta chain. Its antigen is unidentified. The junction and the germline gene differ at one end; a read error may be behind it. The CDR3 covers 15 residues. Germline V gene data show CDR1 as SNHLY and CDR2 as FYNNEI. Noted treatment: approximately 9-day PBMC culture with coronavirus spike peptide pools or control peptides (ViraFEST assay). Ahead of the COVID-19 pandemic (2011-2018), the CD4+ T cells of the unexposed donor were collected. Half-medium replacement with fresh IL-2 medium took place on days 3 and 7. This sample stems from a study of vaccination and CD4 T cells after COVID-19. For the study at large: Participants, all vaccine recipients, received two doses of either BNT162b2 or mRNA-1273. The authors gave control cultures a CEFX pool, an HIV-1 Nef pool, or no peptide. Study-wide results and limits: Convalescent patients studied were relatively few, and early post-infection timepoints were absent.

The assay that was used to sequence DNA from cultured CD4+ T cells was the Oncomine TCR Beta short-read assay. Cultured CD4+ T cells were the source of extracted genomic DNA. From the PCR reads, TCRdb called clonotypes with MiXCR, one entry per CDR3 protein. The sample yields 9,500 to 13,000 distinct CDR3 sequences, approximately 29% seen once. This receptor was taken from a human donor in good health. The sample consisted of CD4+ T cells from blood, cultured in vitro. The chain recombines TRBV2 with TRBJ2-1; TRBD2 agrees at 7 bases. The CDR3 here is CASSERAFSAGEPFF. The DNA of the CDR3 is TGTGCCAGCAGTGAACGTGCGTTTTCGGCGGGAGAGCCGTTCTTC.